Following are 31 T cell receptor beta chains from one sample sequenced in a study of OX40 agonist ivuxolimab in advanced cancers. Libraries were prepared by immunoSEQ multiplex PCR; TCRdb keeps only in-frame clonotypes and omits some of them. The sample lists about 72,000 clones, roughly four fifths occurring once. Source: CD4+ or CD8+ T cells sorted from blood, taken in a trial of the OX40 agonist ivuxolimab. All receptors derive from an adult with an advanced solid tumor such as melanoma, head and neck, liver or kidney cancer.

The V call is TRBV28, the J call TRBJ1-3; D call uncertain. The V gene lost 2 bases and the J gene lost 3 bases, with 8 bases spanning the gap. The CDR3 sequence is 14 residues long. CDR1 and CDR2 (germline): MDHEN, SYDVKM. The CDR3 coding sequence is TGTGCCAGCAGTTTAGGAAGTGGTGGAAACACCATATATTTT. Amino acids: CASSLGSGGNTIYF.

This sequence joins TRBV7-3 and TRBJ2-2; 7 bases agree with TRBD1. Trimming at V came to 4 bases and at J to 0 bases, leaving 5 bases not matched to a gene. This CDR3 is built from 16 residues. Germline assignment: CDR1 SGHTA and CDR2 FQGTGA. The CDR3 DNA is TGTGCCAGCAGCTCCAGACAGGGAGCGAACACCGGGGAGCTGTTTTTT. Protein sequence: CASSSRQGANTGELFF.

The chain joins TRBV5-4 to TRBJ1-2, with D unclear. Trimming took off 0 bases at V and 1 base at J, with 10 bases between the two ends. The CDR3 loop spans 15 amino acids. The germline CDR1 and CDR2 sequences are SGHNT and YYREEE (reference sequence). CDR3 sequence reads: CASSLAGDSNYGYTF. The CDR3 DNA reads TGTGCCAGCAGCTTGGCTGGGGATAGTAACTATGGCTACACCTTC.

J is TRBJ1-3 and V is TRBV7-2, with D tentatively TRBD1 (6 bases). Trimming took off 6 bases at V and 4 bases at J, with 10 bases between the two ends. The CDR3 contains 13 residues. The germline V gene encodes CDR1 SGHTA and CDR2 FQGNSA. This CDR3 reads CASSTGRGNTIYF. CDR3 DNA sequence: TGTGCCAGCAGTACAGGGAGAGGAAACACCATATATTTT.

The chain carries TRBV11-2 and TRBJ2-1, with no clear D. V lost 1 base and J lost 5, with 9 bases in between. Germline lookup yields CDR1 SGHAT and CDR2 FQNNGV. The CDR3 runs to 14 residues. The CDR3 spells CASSLARLNNEQFF. Here the CDR3 DNA reads TGTGCCAGCAGCTTAGCCCGCCTTAACAATGAGCAGTTCTTC. Full variable domain (remainder filled in from reference TRBV11-2 and TRBJ2-1): EAGVAQSPRYKIIEKRQSVAFWCNPISGHATLYWYQQILGQGPKLLIQFQNNGVVDDSQLPKDRFSAERLKGVDSTLKIQPAKLEDSAVYLCASSLARLNNEQFFGPGTRLTVL.

The V call is TRBV29-1, the J call TRBJ2-5; D unresolved. The CDR3 spans 11 residues. The germline gives CDR1 SQVTM, CDR2 ANQGSEA. CDR3 in amino acids: CVGFLQETQYF. In DNA, the CDR3 is TGCGTGGGATTCCTACAAGAGACCCAGTACTTC.

This clone was recorded only once. The chain carries TRBV5-8 and TRBJ1-1; D not certain. The ends were cut back, 3 bases at V and 5 bases at J, with 11 bases in the middle. Germline loops: CDR1 SGHTS, CDR2 YDEGEE. There are 13 residues in the CDR3. CDR3 bases: TGTGCCAGCAGCTCCCTTGGAGGGACTGAAGCTTTCTTT. Translation: CASSSLGGTEAFF.

The chain has TRBV5-1 and TRBJ2-1; D remains ambiguous. Germline-derived CDR1 and CDR2 are SGHRS and YFSETQ. Trimming left V 6 bases short and J 4 bases short, with 17 bases between. The CDR3 loop spans 15 amino acids. Written as DNA, the CDR3 is TGCGCCAGCAATCTCGGTAGTTTGGGGTACAATGAGCAGTTCTTC. This sequence encodes CASNLGSLGYNEQFF.

About this clone itself: The junction and the germline gene differ at one end; a read error may be behind it. The genes are TRBV7-2 and TRBJ2-1; 9 nucleotides match TRBD2. This CDR3 region has 16 residues. The germline gives CDR1 SGHTA, CDR2 FQGNSA. The CDR3 nucleotides are TGTGCCAGCAGCCTAGCTGTAGCGGGAGTATACAATGAGCAGTTCTTC. Translated: CASSLAVAGVYNEQFF.

This clone was seen once. The chain links TRBV2 to TRBJ2-2, with TRBD2 matching over 10 bases. Germline V gene sequence: CDR1 SNHLY, CDR2 FYNNEI. This CDR3 is 15 amino acids long. V dropped 3 bases and J dropped 6; count of bases not matched to a gene: 4. This CDR3 is CASSELAGAPGELFF. The CDR3 coding sequence is TGTGCCAGCAGTGAGCTAGCGGGAGCACCCGGGGAGCTGTTTTTT. The variable domain in full, completed from reference TRBV2 and TRBJ2-2, reads EPEVTQTPSHQVTQMGQEVILRCVPISNHLYFYWYRQILGQKVEFLVSFYNNEISEKSEIFDDQFSVERPDGSNFTLKIRSTKLEDSAMYFCASSELAGAPGELFFGEGSRLTVL.

This sequence joins TRBV10-2 and TRBJ1-5; 8 bases align to TRBD1. CDR1 is WSHSY and CDR2 is SAAADI in the germline V gene. The CDR3 length is 13 residues. J gave up 5 bases and V 5 bases, and 2 bases lay outside the gene matches. The CDR3 protein is CASSHRGDQPQHF. CDR3 nucleotides: TGCGCCAGCAGTCACAGGGGGGATCAGCCCCAGCATTTT.

This chain links TRBV9 with TRBJ2-2; the match to TRBD2 covers 9 bases. Germline values: CDR1 SGDLS, CDR2 YYNGEE. Trimming at V came to 2 bases and at J to 7 bases, leaving 9 bases not matched to a gene. CDR3 length: 16 residues. The CDR3 nucleotides read TGTGCCAGCAGCGTCGGGTTAGCGGGAGAGGGCGGGGAGCTGTTTTTT. It specifies CASSVGLAGEGGELFF.

This clone appeared a single time. V gene TRBV7-2 combines with J gene TRBJ2-5; 9 bases agree with TRBD1. After removal of 4 bases from V and 4 bases from J, the junction contained 10 bases not matched to a gene. The CDR3 loop spans 16 amino acids. In germline, CDR1 is SGHTA, CDR2 FQGNSA. As DNA, the CDR3 is TGTGCCAGCAGCTCGGGGGACAGGGTCTTCGGAGAGACCCAGTACTTC. Amino acids: CASSSGDRVFGETQYF.

The V call is TRBV27, the J call TRBJ1-1; no definite D call. V was trimmed by 4 bases and J by 1 base, leaving 7 bases between them. This CDR3 is 13 amino acids long. Looked up from germline, CDR1 is MNHEY and CDR2 is SMNVEV (reference sequence). CDR3 sequence reads: CASSSGPNTEAFF. In DNA form, the CDR3 reads TGTGCCAGCAGTTCCGGCCCGAACACTGAAGCTTTCTTT.

The V call is TRBV11-2, the J call TRBJ2-7; 8 nucleotides align to TRBD1. Per the germline V gene, CDR1 is SGHAT and CDR2 is FQNNGV. Trimming cost V 8 bases and J 6 bases; bases outside gene matches: 15. CDR3 length: 15 residues. In nucleotides, the CDR3 is TGTGCCAGCGGCCGAAGGGAGGACAGGGTGGGCGAGCAGTACTTC. This translates into CASGRREDRVGEQYF.

The chain carries TRBV27 and TRBJ2-1; 11 positions match TRBD2. This CDR3 spans 15 amino acids. V dropped 8 bases and J dropped 4; count of bases not matched to a gene: 7. Germline values: CDR1 MNHEY, CDR2 SMNVEV (reference sequence). CDR3 sequence reads: CASFTGTSGYNEQFF. The CDR3 DNA reads as TGTGCCAGCTTCACCGGGACTAGCGGTTACAATGAGCAGTTCTTC.

The rearrangement joins TRBV10-3 to TRBJ2-5; D is unresolved. The CDR3 contains 13 residues. The V and J ends lost 4 bases and 4 bases respectively, with 10 bases between them. Germline V gene lookup returns CDR1 ENHRY and CDR2 SYGVKD. The CDR3 protein is CAISGEMGETQYF. The CDR3 DNA sequence: TGTGCCATCAGTGGTGAGATGGGAGAGACCCAGTACTTC.

The chain couples TRBV7-2 to TRBJ1-1, with 11 positions matching TRBD1. Germline V gene lookup returns CDR1 SGHTA and CDR2 FQGNSA. The CDR3 consists of 15 residues. Germline trimming cut 6 bases from V and 8 bases from J; bases unmatched to any gene: 11. The CDR3 reads CASRSDRGLFWEAFF. The CDR3 region has the DNA TGTGCCAGCAGATCGGACAGGGGGCTCTTCTGGGAAGCTTTCTTT.

The chain recombines TRBV27 with TRBJ2-6; 11 nucleotides agree with TRBD1. The germline V gene has CDR1 MNHEY and CDR2 SMNVEV (reference sequence). Trimming removed 8 bases from V and 4 bases from J; junction bases left unmatched: 7. The CDR3 totals 16 residues. The CDR3 loop is CASRGQGAGGANVLTF. CDR3 sequence (DNA): TGTGCCAGCCGAGGACAGGGGGCAGGAGGGGCCAACGTCCTGACTTTC.

The chain has TRBV7-9 and TRBJ2-6; TRBD2 is a possible D gene (6 bases). Germline loops: CDR1 SEHNR, CDR2 FQNEAQ (reference sequence). CDR3 length: 17 amino acids. The ends were cut back, 1 base at V and 2 bases at J, with 12 bases in the middle. Here the CDR3 DNA reads TGTGCCAGCAGCTTAGTGGGAGGTGGCGCTGGGGCCAACGTCCTGACTTTC. It specifies CASSLVGGGAGANVLTF.

CDR3 in DNA: TGCGCCAGCAGCTTGGAGCGACCCCCCCCTCTGGCTTTCTTT. It is translated as CASSLERPPPLAFF. The rearrangement links TRBV5-1 to TRBJ1-1, with D unclear. CDR3 length: 14 amino acids. V shed 0 bases and J shed 11 bases, with 17 bases lying between them. Germline V gene sequence: CDR1 SGHRS, CDR2 YFSETQ.

The chain recombines TRBV5-4 with TRBJ2-7, with 13 bases lining up with TRBD2. Losses at the gene ends were 4 bases for V and 1 base for J; bases not matched to a gene: 11. Germline values: CDR1 SGHNT, CDR2 YYREEE (reference sequence). This CDR3 is 18 amino acids long. The CDR3 loop reads CASSRGLAGVMTSYEQYF. Written as DNA, the CDR3 is TGTGCCAGCAGCCGAGGACTAGCGGGAGTGATGACGTCCTACGAGCAGTACTTC.

The chain links TRBV25-1 to TRBJ1-4; 7 bases fit TRBD1. V was clipped by 2 bases and J by 4 bases; unmatched bases: 1. Per the germline V gene, CDR1 is MGHDK and CDR2 is SYGVNS. This CDR3 is built from 14 residues. The CDR3 is CASSEGQDNEKLFF. Here the CDR3 DNA reads TGTGCCAGCAGTGAAGGACAGGATAATGAAAAACTGTTTTTT.

The chain recombines TRBV27 with TRBJ1-2; the D is unclear. The CDR3 is 13 amino acids. The germline V and J ends were trimmed by 3 bases and 2 bases, with 7 bases remaining between them. Germline V gene data show CDR1 as MNHEY and CDR2 as SMNVEV (reference sequence). The CDR3 sequence: CASSFPGNYGYTF. The DNA for the CDR3 is TGTGCCAGCAGTTTTCCGGGGAACTATGGCTACACCTTC.

CDR3 bases: TGCGCCAGCAGTGCAACCGGGACTAGCGGGAGATATCCGGATACGCAGTATTTT. Translated: CASSATGTSGRYPDTQYF. The rearrangement uses TRBV10-2 and TRBJ2-3; 14 nucleotides agree with TRBD2. CDR3 length equals 18 residues. With 4 bases clipped from V and 6 bases from J, the junction kept 12 bases outside the gene matches. CDR1 and CDR2 (germline): WSHSY, SAAADI.

This chain links TRBV29-1 with TRBJ1-2; 7 nucleotides align to TRBD1. Germline CDR1 is SQVTM and CDR2 is ANQGSEA. The V and J ends lost 8 bases and 7 bases, in that order; junction bases with no gene match: 10. This CDR3 is built from 12 residues. In nucleotides, the CDR3 is TGCAGCACTGACAGGGACGTCATTGGCTACACCTTC. This codes for CSTDRDVIGYTF.

This clone was seen more than once but under ten times. The chain employs TRBV19 and TRBJ1-2; maybe TRBD1 (6 bases). Trimming removed 0 bases from V and 7 bases from J, with 9 bases in between. CDR3 length: 13 amino acids. Germline assignment: CDR1 LNHDA and CDR2 SQIVND (reference sequence). CDR3 residues: CASSIEQGRGYTF. CDR3 DNA sequence: TGTGCCAGTAGTATAGAACAGGGCCGTGGCTACACCTTC.

The J gene is TRBJ2-5, the V gene TRBV6-5, with a weak D call TRBD1 (7 bases). This CDR3 has 14 amino acids. From germline, CDR1 is MNHEY and CDR2 SVGAGI. Deletions cut 5 bases from V and 6 bases from J, with 16 bases between. In DNA, the CDR3 is TGTGCCAGCAGTCACAGGGGAGGCCCCAAGACCCAGTACTTC. Protein: CASSHRGGPKTQYF.

The CDR3 spells CASSPIASSTDTQYF. The CDR3 DNA is TGTGCCAGCAGTCCCATCGCTAGCAGCACAGATACGCAGTATTTT. The chain has TRBV14 and TRBJ2-3, with D perhaps TRBD2 (5 bases). V dropped 6 bases and J dropped 0 bases, with 13 bases sitting between them. Germline loops: CDR1 SGHDN, CDR2 FVKESK. The CDR3 length is 15 residues.

This rearrangement joins TRBV10-3 to TRBJ2-1; the match to TRBD2 covers 8 bases. This CDR3 is built from 14 residues. CDR1 and CDR2 from the germline V gene are ENHRY and SYGVKD. After removal of 7 bases from V and 5 bases from J, the junction contained 7 bases not matched to a gene. The CDR3 nucleotides read TGTGCCATCAACCGGGAGGGCCGAAACAATGAGCAGTTCTTC. Its protein product is CAINREGRNNEQFF.

The CDR3 spells CSVGDSFASYEQYF. As DNA, the CDR3 is TGCAGCGTTGGGGACTCCTTTGCCTCCTACGAGCAGTACTTC. The chain employs TRBV29-1 and TRBJ2-7, with TRBD2 as a possible D gene (6 bases). Germline CDR1 reads SQVTM; CDR2 reads ANQGSEA. The CDR3 is 14 amino acids. The V and J ends lost 4 bases and 0 bases respectively, with 13 bases between them.